The 6 T cell receptor beta chains given below trace back to one sample, sequenced in a study of circulating and synovial CD4+ cells in juvenile arthritis. Sequencing was performed with immunoSEQ multiplex PCR; in TCRdb, only in-frame clones are kept and a portion is missing. The sample yields fewer than 35,000 clones, more than 90% seen once. What was sequenced was CD4+ T cells from blood. The receptor source for this set is a human donor with juvenile idiopathic arthritis.

The V call is TRBV7-3, the J call TRBJ2-3; D perhaps matches TRBD1 (6 bases). From germline, CDR1 is SGHTA and CDR2 FQGTGA. Trimming shortened V by 5 bases and J by 3 bases, and 6 bases separated the two germline ends. This CDR3 contains 12 residues. The CDR3 spells CASSQGTDTQYF. Here the CDR3 DNA reads TGTGCCAGCAGCCAGGGGACAGATACGCAGTATTTT.

The chain joins TRBV6-6 to TRBJ2-5; D is possibly TRBD1 (5 bases). CDR1 and CDR2 from the germline V gene are MNHNY and SVGAGI (reference sequence). There are 15 residues in the CDR3. V shed 3 bases and J shed 4 bases, with 15 bases lying between them. CDR3 coding DNA: TGTGCCAGCAGTTATATGCAGGGCGATTTAGAGACCCAGTACTTC. It is translated as CASSYMQGDLETQYF.

This clone showed up just once. The rearrangement links TRBV11-2 to TRBJ2-4, with D possibly TRBD2 on 7 matching bases. The CDR3 runs 16 residues. Germline CDR1 SGHAT, CDR2 FQNNGV. Trimming took 1 base from V and 1 from J, leaving 11 bases between them. This chain's CDR3 is CASSLVAGAAKNIQYF. CDR3 nucleotides: TGTGCCAGCAGCTTAGTTGCGGGGGCGGCCAAAAACATTCAGTACTTC.

This chain uses TRBV27 with TRBJ2-7; D is possibly TRBD2 (6 bases). Trimming left V 5 bases short and J 2 bases short, with 22 bases between. In germline, CDR1 is MNHEY, CDR2 SMNVEV (reference sequence). CDR3 length equals 17 residues. The CDR3 DNA reads as TGTGCCAGCAGTGCTTCGGGAGCCTGGGGGGATACCTACGAGCAGTACTTC. Residues: CASSASGAWGDTYEQYF.

The CDR3 is CIARTQETQYF. In DNA form, the CDR3 reads TGCATAGCCAGGACTCAAGAGACCCAGTACTTC. The gene calls are TRBV20-1 and TRBJ2-5; TRBD2 might be the D (5 bases). This CDR3 region has 11 residues. CDR1 and CDR2 from the germline V gene are DFQATT and SNEGSKA (reference sequence).

The rearrangement links TRBV11-2 to TRBJ2-1; 11 bases agree with TRBD2. Germline V gives CDR1 SGHAT, CDR2 FQNNGV. The CDR3 runs to 15 residues. V lost 4 bases and J lost 3; bases outside the gene matches: 2. CDR3 in amino acids: CASSSGLADYNEQFF. CDR3 bases: TGTGCCAGCAGCTCGGGACTAGCGGACTACAATGAGCAGTTCTTC.